The next 29 T cell receptor beta chains were all read from a single sample in a study of blood T cell repertoires in COVID-19. Generated by immunoSEQ multiplex PCR, the TCRdb table keeps only in-frame clones and is missing some. The profile shows about 67,000 clones, approximately 87% of them singletons. The specimen sequenced was peripheral blood. The receptors derive from a man between 45 and 60 years old with active COVID-19.

The J gene is TRBJ2-5, the V gene TRBV5-1; D gene unclear. The germline V and J ends were trimmed by 0 bases and 5 bases, with 14 bases remaining between them. CDR1 is SGHRS, CDR2 YFSETQ, per germline. CDR3 length: 15 residues. Here the CDR3 DNA reads TGCGCCAGCAGCTTGGTAGTGGTTAACTCGGAGACCCAGTACTTC. Residues: CASSLVVVNSETQYF.

V and J are TRBV5-6 and TRBJ2-2, with 13 positions matching TRBD2. Germline CDR1 SGHDT, CDR2 YYEEEE. V gave up 4 bases and J gave up 2 bases; unmatched junction bases: 5. The CDR3 loop spans 17 amino acids. CDR3 sequence (DNA): TGTGCCAGCAGCCCCGGGACTAGCGGGATTAACACCGGGGAGCTGTTTTTT. Amino acid sequence: CASSPGTSGINTGELFF.

The genes are TRBV6-2 or TRBV6-3 and TRBJ2-3, with D tentatively TRBD2 (5 bases). V was clipped by 2 bases and J by 0 bases, with 12 bases between them. From germline, CDR1 is MNHEY and CDR2 SVGEGT. The CDR3 runs to 16 residues. The chain's CDR3 is CASSYLRGASTDTQYF. The CDR3 region has the DNA TGTGCCAGCAGTTACCTTCGGGGTGCTAGCACAGATACGCAGTATTTT.

This chain joins TRBV19 and TRBJ2-2; TRBD1 aligns across 9 bases. Germline V lookup: CDR1 LNHDA, CDR2 SQIVND (reference sequence). This CDR3 has 15 residues. J gave up 7 bases and V 6 bases, and 9 bases lay outside the gene matches. CDR3 amino acids: CASSKIDRGFGELFF. CDR3 DNA sequence: TGTGCCAGTAGCAAGATTGACAGGGGGTTCGGGGAGCTGTTTTTT.

V is TRBV7-2 and J is TRBJ2-1, with D possibly matching TRBD1 (5 bases). In germline, CDR1 is SGHTA, CDR2 FQGNSA. This CDR3 spans 15 amino acids. V shed 4 bases and J shed 2 bases, with 12 bases lying between them. CDR3 in amino acids: CASSSGAPPYNEQFF. The CDR3 nucleotides are TGTGCCAGCAGCTCTGGGGCTCCCCCCTACAATGAGCAGTTCTTC.

The V gene is TRBV19, the J gene TRBJ2-7, with 9 bases matching TRBD1. The V segment lost 7 bases and the J segment 6 bases; nucleotides outside the gene matches: 7. The CDR3 contains 13 residues. From germline, CDR1 is LNHDA and CDR2 SQIVND (reference sequence). CDR3 sequence reads: CASTGQGMSEQYF. CDR3 bases: TGTGCCAGTACCGGACAGGGGATGAGCGAGCAGTACTTC. The variable domain in full, with the rest retrieved from reference TRBV19 and TRBJ2-7, is DGGITQSPKYLFRKEGQNVTLSCEQNLNHDAMYWYRQDPGQGLRLIYYSQIVNDFQKGDIAEGYSVSREKKESFPLTVTSAQKNPTAFYLCASTGQGMSEQYFGPGTRLTVT.

The CDR3 here is CASEGGDLQGDEQFF. CDR3 nucleotide sequence: TGTGCCAGTGAAGGCGGGGACCTACAAGGGGATGAGCAGTTCTTC. The chain joins TRBV19 to TRBJ2-1; D is perhaps TRBD2 (6 bases). The V gene lost 8 bases and the J gene lost 8 bases, with 22 bases spanning the gap. Per germline, CDR1 LNHDA and CDR2 SQIVND (reference sequence). The CDR3 is 15 residues long.

V and J are TRBV6-2 or TRBV6-3 and TRBJ2-7, with 9 bases that match TRBD2. The CDR3 is made up of 14 amino acids. Trimming removed 2 bases from V and 4 bases from J; junction bases left unmatched: 3. CDR1 and CDR2 (germline): MNHEY, SVGEGT. This chain's CDR3 is CASSYGSGRYEQYF. CDR3 coding DNA: TGTGCCAGCAGTTACGGGAGCGGGAGGTACGAGCAGTACTTC.

The chain employs TRBV27 and TRBJ2-2; 8 bases align to TRBD2. The ends lost 7 bases at V and 3 bases at J; junction bases unmatched: 10. Germline V gene lookup returns CDR1 MNHEY and CDR2 SMNVEV (reference sequence). CDR3 length equals 16 residues. Here the CDR3 reads CASKGAGGTYTGELFF. The CDR3 nucleotides are TGTGCCAGCAAAGGGGCGGGGGGAACTTACACCGGGGAGCTGTTTTTT.

The rearrangement joins TRBV2 to TRBJ2-7, with D perhaps TRBD1 (5 bases). Germline values: CDR1 SNHLY, CDR2 FYNNEI. V was clipped by 7 bases and J by 1 base, with 8 bases between them. CDR3 length: 12 residues. The CDR3 DNA reads TGTGCCAGCACCGCAGGGTCCTACGAGCAGTACTTC. Translating gives CASTAGSYEQYF.

This chain links TRBV5-8 with TRBJ2-7; TRBD1 might be the D (5 bases). The CDR3 runs to 15 residues. The V and J ends lost 1 base and 5 bases respectively, with 16 bases between them. Germline V lookup: CDR1 SGHTS, CDR2 YDEGEE. The CDR3 spells CASSLFQGQSNEQYF. DNA for the CDR3: TGTGCCAGCAGCTTGTTCCAGGGCCAATCCAACGAGCAGTACTTC.

The V call is TRBV12-3 or TRBV12-4, the J call TRBJ2-7; 8 bases match TRBD2. V shed 8 bases and J 6 bases; nucleotides not matched to a gene: 9. The CDR3 runs 13 residues. The CDR3 DNA reads TGTGCCAGCCTCCGGGGGGGCGCGTCCGAGCAGTACTTC. Its translation: CASLRGGASEQYF.

The chain is built from TRBV4-3 and TRBJ2-1, with 7 bases identical to TRBD2. V shed 0 bases, J shed 3 bases, and the junction held 11 bases outside the gene matches. This CDR3 is built from 18 residues. Per germline, CDR1 LGHNA and CDR2 YSLEER. DNA for the CDR3: TGCGCCAGCAGCCAAGATCTGATGGCTAGCGGAAACTACAATGAGCAGTTCTTC. Its translation is CASSQDLMASGNYNEQFF.

CDR3 region: CASGSNYEQYF. The CDR3 nucleotides are TGTGCCAGCGGCTCGAACTACGAGCAGTACTTC. The chain couples TRBV28 to TRBJ2-7; D is unresolved. The CDR3 consists of 11 residues. Germline assignment: CDR1 MDHEN and CDR2 SYDVKM. Between the trimmed V and J ends, which lost 8 bases and 3 bases, there was a span of 8 bases.

The rearrangement uses TRBV7-5 and TRBJ1-4. TRBV7-5 is recorded as a pseudogene. The CDR3 contains 14 residues. The CDR3 spells CARSCGGTNEKLFF. The CDR3 DNA follows: TGTGCCAGAAGCTGCGGGGGCACTAATGAAAAACTGTTTTTT.

The rearrangement joins TRBV18 to TRBJ1-5; 8 bases fit TRBD1. CDR3 length: 17 amino acids. Germline assignment: CDR1 KGHSH and CDR2 LQKENI. The V gene end was trimmed by 5 bases and the J gene end by 0 bases; junction bases not matched to a gene: 9. The chain's CDR3 is CASSSATGASSNQPQHF. Here the CDR3 DNA reads TGTGCCAGCTCATCAGCGACAGGGGCAAGTAGCAATCAGCCCCAGCATTTT.

This chain uses TRBV24-1 with TRBJ2-1; TRBD1 might be the D (7 bases). V gave up 4 bases and J gave up 3 bases, with 21 bases separating them. This CDR3 spans 18 amino acids. From germline, CDR1 is KGHDR and CDR2 SFDVKD. CDR3 nucleotide sequence: TGTGCCACCAGTGACGCGTCGCCAGGGGGAGGAGGCTACAATGAGCAGTTCTTC. Translated, it gives CATSDASPGGGGYNEQFF.

The chain links TRBV7-3 to TRBJ1-1; 8 positions agree with TRBD1. The V segment lost 5 bases and the J segment 3 bases; nucleotides outside the gene matches: 8. The CDR3 is 15 amino acids. CDR1 and CDR2 (germline): SGHTA, FQGTGA. CDR3 sequence reads: CASSRQGASHTEAFF. As DNA, the CDR3 is TGTGCCAGCAGCCGCCAGGGGGCGTCGCACACTGAAGCTTTCTTT. The whole variable domain, remainder taken from reference TRBV7-3 and TRBJ1-1, is GAGVSQTPSNKVTEKGKYVELRCDPISGHTALYWYRQSLGQGPEFLIYFQGTGAADDSGLPNDRFFAVRPEGSVSTLKIQRTERGDSAVYLCASSRQGASHTEAFFGQGTRLTVV.

The chain employs TRBV15 and TRBJ1-2; TRBD1 agrees at 8 bases. V dropped 0 bases and J dropped 5; count of bases not matched to a gene: 5. CDR1 is LNHNV and CDR2 is YYDKDF in the germline V gene (reference sequence). This CDR3 is built from 15 residues. CDR3 protein: CATSRETGQAYGYTF. CDR3 bases: TGTGCCACCAGCAGAGAAACGGGACAGGCTTATGGCTACACCTTC.

The rearrangement links TRBV6-6 to TRBJ2-1, with 7 bases aligning to TRBD2. The trim removed 5 bases at V and 4 bases at J, leaving 11 bases unmatched. The CDR3 runs to 16 residues. Germline V lookup: CDR1 MNHNY, CDR2 SVGAGI (reference sequence). The CDR3 region is CASSGRGAGNYNEQFF. In nucleotides, the CDR3 is TGTGCCAGCAGTGGGCGGGGAGCGGGGAATTACAATGAGCAGTTCTTC.

The V call is TRBV19, the J call TRBJ1-4; the D is unclear. Germline V gives CDR1 LNHDA, CDR2 SQIVND (reference sequence). CDR3 length equals 14 residues. With 6 bases removed from V and 8 bases from J, the gap between germline ends came to 16 bases. The CDR3 region is CASSQWGEVEKLFF. In DNA form, the CDR3 reads TGTGCCAGTAGCCAATGGGGAGAGGTCGAAAAACTGTTTTTT.

The table lists this clone with a few counts. V usage is TRBV7-2 and J usage is TRBJ1-6; D is perhaps TRBD1 (6 bases). Between the trimmed V and J ends, which lost 3 bases and 11 bases, there was a span of 17 bases. Germline V gene sequence: CDR1 SGHTA, CDR2 FQGNSA. The CDR3 runs to 15 residues. The CDR3: CASSFPTGNMAPLHF. DNA of the CDR3: TGTGCCAGCAGCTTTCCTACAGGGAATATGGCACCCCTCCACTTT.

This clone was observed a single time. The rearrangement links TRBV5-5 to TRBJ2-3; TRBD1 is a possible D gene (6 bases). Germline V lookup: CDR1 SGHKS, CDR2 YYEKEE (reference sequence). Trimming left V 4 bases short and J 4 bases short, with 13 bases between. This CDR3 is 14 amino acids long. The CDR3 sequence is CASSHRVFADTQYF. The CDR3 DNA is TGTGCCAGCAGCCACAGGGTTTTCGCAGATACGCAGTATTTT.

The genes are TRBV5-8 and TRBJ2-1; tentative D call: TRBD2 (5 bases). Germline-derived CDR1 and CDR2 are SGHTS and YDEGEE. V was cut by 3 bases and J by 1 base, with 11 bases left in between. This CDR3 region has 15 residues. The CDR3 DNA reads TGTGCCAGCAGCTCGGGAAGGGCGTCCTACAATGAGCAGTTCTTC. Protein sequence: CASSSGRASYNEQFF.

The gene calls are TRBV7-2 and TRBJ1-1, with a tentative D call TRBD1 (5 bases). Germline V gene sequence: CDR1 SGHTA, CDR2 FQGNSA. CDR3 length equals 16 residues. V lost 5 bases to trimming and J lost 6 bases, with 22 bases between them. In DNA, the CDR3 is TGTGCCAGCAGCCCCCAGCTACAGGCCCTTGTGGCTGAAGCTTTCTTT. It encodes CASSPQLQALVAEAFF.

In regard to this clone: This may be a read error: a much more frequent sequence differs by one nucleotide. The chain has TRBV4-3 and TRBJ1-4; no firm D call. The CDR3 covers 14 residues. Germline values: CDR1 LGHNA, CDR2 YSLEER. Trimming took off 0 bases at V and 2 bases at J, with 4 bases between the two ends. CDR3 DNA: TGCGCCAGCAGCCAAGACGGGACTAATGAAAAACTGTTTTTT. Encoded protein: CASSQDGTNEKLFF.

The chain is built from TRBV5-4 and TRBJ2-1, with D possibly matching TRBD2 (6 bases). V was clipped by 7 bases and J by 0 bases, with 20 bases between them. The germline V gene has CDR1 SGHNT and CDR2 YYREEE (reference sequence). CDR3 length equals 17 residues. The CDR3 bases are TGTGCCAGCGGGTCCGGTGGTATCGGGGGCTCCTACAATGAGCAGTTCTTC. Translated, it gives CASGSGGIGGSYNEQFF.

CDR3 protein: CASSQTGTGTEAFF. CDR3 nucleotides: TGTGCCAGCAGCCAGACCGGGACAGGCACTGAAGCTTTCTTT. V gene TRBV14 combines with J gene TRBJ1-1, with 8 bases matching TRBD1. The CDR3 covers 14 residues. J gave up 4 bases and V 3 bases, and 4 bases lay outside the gene matches. Germline assignment: CDR1 SGHDN and CDR2 FVKESK.

This rearrangement joins TRBV7-2 to TRBJ2-7; D is possibly TRBD1 (6 bases). Germline CDR1 is SGHTA and CDR2 is FQGNSA. There are 13 residues in the CDR3. V was pared by 5 bases and J by 7 bases, with 15 bases between. The CDR3 sequence is CASSTDRLREQYF. CDR3 nucleotide sequence: TGTGCCAGCAGCACCGACAGGCTGAGGGAGCAGTACTTC.